The 9 T cell receptor beta chains given below trace back to one sample, sequenced in a study of cytomegalovirus exposure and HLA in healthy donors. PCR used 60 Vbeta primers and 13 Jbeta primers. Method: immunoSEQ multiplex PCR; TCRdb's copy keeps in-frame clones and lacks some. There are roughly 120,000 clones in the sample; around 77% occur only once, and less than 5.5% lies in the top ten. The specimen sequenced was PBMCs. These receptors were obtained from a woman aged 25 to 39 in good health and CMV-seropositive.

The chain employs TRBV29-1 and TRBJ2-3; 7 positions match TRBD2. The CDR3 length is 16 residues. Germline values: CDR1 SQVTM, CDR2 ANQGSEA. The J segment lost 4 bases and the V segment lost 7 bases, leaving 17 bases of the junction unmatched. CDR3 bases: TGCAGCGACGCCTCGGGCGCGGGAGAAAGGGCAGATACGCAGTATTTT. This encodes CSDASGAGERADTQYF.

This chain links TRBV5-6 with TRBJ2-2, with 10 positions matching TRBD2. Trimming cost V 0 bases and J 4 bases; bases outside gene matches: 3. This CDR3 comprises 16 residues. CDR1 is SGHDT, CDR2 YYEEEE, per germline. The CDR3 is CASSLALAGATGELFF. The CDR3 DNA reads as TGTGCCAGCAGCTTGGCGCTAGCGGGGGCCACCGGGGAGCTGTTTTTT. Variable domain in full (rest from reference TRBV5-6 and TRBJ2-2): DAGVTQSPTHLIKTRGQQVTLRCSPKSGHDTVSWYQQALGQGPQFIFQYYEEEERQRGNFPDRFSGHQFPNYSSELNVNALLLGDSALYLCASSLALAGATGELFFGEGSRLTVL.

The sample holds one count of this clone. This chain joins TRBV2 and TRBJ1-3, with D unclear. V was clipped by 0 bases and J by 4 bases, with 10 bases between them. CDR1 is SNHLY and CDR2 is FYNNEI in the germline V gene. The length of the CDR3 is 15 residues. The CDR3 DNA reads as TGTGCCAGCAGTGAAGCGGTGAACTCCGGAAACACCATATATTTT. This encodes CASSEAVNSGNTIYF.

V gene TRBV2 combines with J gene TRBJ2-3; 8 bases map to TRBD2. After removal of 11 bases from V and 5 bases from J, the junction contained 6 bases not matched to a gene. The CDR3 totals 12 residues. CDR1 is SNHLY, CDR2 FYNNEI, per germline. The CDR3 DNA reads TGTGCCTCGGGGGGGAGTGGAGATACGCAGTATTTT. Translation: CASGGSGDTQYF.

V gene TRBV11-2 combines with J gene TRBJ1-5, with D unresolved. Germline CDR1 and CDR2: SGHAT and FQNNGV. The CDR3 loop spans 15 amino acids. The ends were cut back, 0 bases at V and 7 bases at J, with 13 bases in the middle. The CDR3 region is CASSLDSGDGQPQHF. CDR3 DNA: TGTGCCAGCAGCTTAGATAGCGGGGATGGGCAGCCCCAGCATTTT.

The V gene is TRBV5-1, the J gene TRBJ2-1; 11 bases are a match to TRBD2. This CDR3 region has 14 residues. Germline-derived CDR1 and CDR2 are SGHRS and YFSETQ. J was trimmed by 3 bases and V by 6 bases; bases with no gene match: 2. CDR3 sequence (DNA): TGCGCCAGCACAACTAGCGGGGGCTACAATGAGCAGTTCTTC. Protein product: CASTTSGGYNEQFF. Looking up the rest from reference TRBV5-1 and TRBJ2-1 gives the full variable domain: KAGVTQTPRYLIKTRGQQVTLSCSPISGHRSVSWYQQTPGQGLQFLFEYFSETQRNKGNFPGRFSGRQFSNSRSEMNVSTLELGDSALYLCASTTSGGYNEQFFGPGTRLTVL.

The V gene is TRBV7-9, the J gene TRBJ1-3; tentative D call: TRBD1 (6 bases). Trimming took 8 bases from V and 2 from J, leaving 7 bases between them. Germline lookup yields CDR1 SEHNR and CDR2 FQNEAQ (reference sequence). This CDR3 has 12 amino acids. The CDR3 nucleotides read TGTGCCAGCGGACAGCCTGGAAACACCATATATTTT. This sequence encodes CASGQPGNTIYF.

J is TRBJ2-7 and V is TRBV27; tentative D call: TRBD1 (6 bases). From germline, CDR1 is MNHEY and CDR2 SMNVEV (reference sequence). V was trimmed by 4 bases and J by 4 bases, leaving 20 bases between them. The CDR3 covers 16 residues. In nucleotides, the CDR3 is TGTGCCAGCAGTTACCAAAACAGCGACAGGACTTACGAGCAGTACTTC. Its protein is CASSYQNSDRTYEQYF.

V and J are TRBV19 and TRBJ1-6; tentatively, D is TRBD1 (6 bases). This CDR3 is 15 amino acids long. Trimming took off 0 bases at V and 7 bases at J, with 10 bases between the two ends. The germline CDR1 and CDR2 sequences are LNHDA and SQIVND (reference sequence). The CDR3 nucleotides read TGTGCCAGTAGTATAGATGGGACATTGAATTCACCCCTCCACTTT. Encoded protein: CASSIDGTLNSPLHF. Looking up the rest from reference TRBV19 and TRBJ1-6 gives the full variable domain: DGGITQSPKYLFRKEGQNVTLSCEQNLNHDAMYWYRQDPGQGLRLIYYSQIVNDFQKGDIAEGYSVSREKKESFPLTVTSAQKNPTAFYLCASSIDGTLNSPLHFGNGTRLTVT.